This TCR beta chain was profiled in a study of PD-1 blockade in mismatch repair-deficient tumors. Study-level findings and limits: Tumor-resident clones, often absent from pretreatment blood, expanded after pembrolizumab and then contracted.

TCRdb's copy holds only in-frame clones and misses some; the assay was immunoSEQ multiplex PCR. The sample records over 60,000 clones, approximately 89% being singletons. For this clone: The antigen remains undetermined.

Germline lookup yields CDR1 KGHSH and CDR2 LQKENI. V was cut by 6 bases and J by 10 bases, with 16 bases left in between. This CDR3 is 14 amino acids long. The sequencing here drew on peripheral blood, taken 52 weeks after starting pembrolizumab. The rearrangement links TRBV18 to TRBJ1-6, with D maybe TRBD1 (6 bases). This receptor was taken from an adult with mismatch repair-deficient cancer. The CDR3 region has the DNA TGTGCCAGCTCTCAAGGAGGGGGGGACTCACCCCTCCACTTT. Its protein product is CASSQGGGDSPLHF.